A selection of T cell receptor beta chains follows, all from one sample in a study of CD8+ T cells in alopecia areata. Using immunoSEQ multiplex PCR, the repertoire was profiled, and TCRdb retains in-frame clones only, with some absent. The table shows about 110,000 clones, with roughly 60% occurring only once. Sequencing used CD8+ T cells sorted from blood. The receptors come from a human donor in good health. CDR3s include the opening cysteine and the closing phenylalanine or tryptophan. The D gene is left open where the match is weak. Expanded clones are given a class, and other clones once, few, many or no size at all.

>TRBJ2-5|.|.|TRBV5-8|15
TGTGCCAGCAGCCTCACCGGGGCCGGCCAAGAGACCCAGTACTTC
CASSLTGAGQETQYF
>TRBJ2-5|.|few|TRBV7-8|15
TGTGCCAGCAGCCCGTTGGGTAGCTTCCAAGAGACCCAGTACTTC
CASSPLGSFQETQYF
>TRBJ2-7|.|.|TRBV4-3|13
TGCGCCAGCAGCCAAGATTCAGGGTACGAGCAGTACTTC
CASSQDSGYEQYF
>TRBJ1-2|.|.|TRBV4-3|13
TGCGCCAGCAGCCAAGATACAGGACATGGCTACACCTTC
CASSQDTGHGYTF
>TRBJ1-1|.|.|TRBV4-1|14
TGCGCCAGCAGCCCGACCGGGGCGGCCTATGAAGCTTTCTTT
CASSPTGAAYEAFF
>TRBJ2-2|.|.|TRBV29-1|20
TGCAGCGTTGTTGGTAAGGGGCCTACTATCAATCCGACGAACACCGGGGAGCTGTTTTTT
CSVVGKGPTINPTNTGELFF
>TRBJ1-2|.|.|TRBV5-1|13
TGCGCCAGCAGCGAAGGACAGAACTATGGCTACACCTTC
CASSEGQNYGYTF
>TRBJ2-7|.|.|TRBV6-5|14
TGTGCCAGCACCAACCGGGGAGCCTCCTACGAGCAGTACTTC
CASTNRGASYEQYF
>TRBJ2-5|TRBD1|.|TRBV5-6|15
TGTGCCAGCAGCTGGGGACAGGGGGCTTTGGAGACCCAGTACTTC
CASSWGQGALETQYF
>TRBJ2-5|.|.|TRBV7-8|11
TGTGCCAGCATGTGGATTGGGACCCAGTACTTC
CASMWIGTQYF
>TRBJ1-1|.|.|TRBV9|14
TGTGCCAGCAGCGTAGGCCTGGTAGGCACTGAAGCTTTCTTT
CASSVGLVGTEAFF
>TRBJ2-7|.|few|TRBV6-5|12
TGTGCCAGCAAGGGGCAGGCCTACGAGCAGTACTTC
CASKGQAYEQYF
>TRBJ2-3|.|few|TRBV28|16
TGTGCCAGCAGTCGCCTTCTAGCCGCTGGCACAGATACGCAGTATTTT
CASSRLLAAGTDTQYF
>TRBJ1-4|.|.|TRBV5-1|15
TGCGCCAGCAGCTCAGGACCTGGGGAGCGAGAAAAACTGTTTTTT
CASSSGPGEREKLFF
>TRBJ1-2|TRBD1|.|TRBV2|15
TGTGCCAGCAGTGAAGCCGGGACAGGGTACTATGGCTACACCTTC
CASSEAGTGYYGYTF
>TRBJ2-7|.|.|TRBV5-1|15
TGCGCCAGCAGCCCCGGGTCTAACCCCTCCTACGAGCAGTACTTC
CASSPGSNPSYEQYF
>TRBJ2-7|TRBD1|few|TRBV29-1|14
TGCAGCGTTGAAGATACAGGGGAAGTCTCCGAGCAGTACTTC
CSVEDTGEVSEQYF
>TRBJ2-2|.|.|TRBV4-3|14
TGCGCCAGCAGCCAAGATCGGAACACCGGGGAGCTGTTTTTT
CASSQDRNTGELFF